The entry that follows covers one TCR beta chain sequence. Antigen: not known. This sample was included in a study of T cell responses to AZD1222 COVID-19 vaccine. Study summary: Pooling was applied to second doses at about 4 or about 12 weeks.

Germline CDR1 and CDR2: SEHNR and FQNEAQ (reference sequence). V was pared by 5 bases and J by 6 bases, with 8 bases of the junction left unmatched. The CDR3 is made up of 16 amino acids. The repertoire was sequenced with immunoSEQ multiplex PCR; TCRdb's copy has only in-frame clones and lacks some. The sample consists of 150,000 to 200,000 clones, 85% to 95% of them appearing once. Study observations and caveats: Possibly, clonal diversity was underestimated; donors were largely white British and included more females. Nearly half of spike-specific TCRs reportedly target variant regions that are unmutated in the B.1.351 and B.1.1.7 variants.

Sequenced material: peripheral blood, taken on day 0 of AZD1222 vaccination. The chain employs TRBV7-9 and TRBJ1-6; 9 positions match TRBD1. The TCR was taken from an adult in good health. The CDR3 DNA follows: TGTGCCAGCAGCCCGGGACAGGGATTGGGTAATTCACCCCTCCACTTT. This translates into CASSPGQGLGNSPLHF.